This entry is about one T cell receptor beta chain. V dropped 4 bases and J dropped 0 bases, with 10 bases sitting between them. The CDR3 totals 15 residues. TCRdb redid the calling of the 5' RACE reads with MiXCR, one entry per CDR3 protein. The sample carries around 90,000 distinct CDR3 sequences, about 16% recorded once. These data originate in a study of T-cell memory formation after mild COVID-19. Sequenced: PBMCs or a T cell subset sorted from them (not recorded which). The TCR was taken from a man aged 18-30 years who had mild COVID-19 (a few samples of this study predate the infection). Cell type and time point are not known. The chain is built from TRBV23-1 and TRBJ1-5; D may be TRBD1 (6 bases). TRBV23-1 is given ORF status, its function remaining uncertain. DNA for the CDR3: TGCGCCAGCAGTCCGCAGGGGTATAGCAATCAGCCCCAGCATTTT. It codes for CASSPQGYSNQPQHF.